Listed here are 24 T cell receptor beta chains from one sample, sequenced in a study of regulatory T cells in long-lasting Graves disease. The time point was: persistent/refractory GD, antithyroid drugs over 5 years with positive TRAb. The TCR library was made from RNA that had been extracted from PBMCs in TRIzol. In building TCR beta libraries, iRepertoire HTBI primers were used together with Arm-PCR of CDR3 regions. MiXCR, run by TCRdb on the multiplex PCR reads, gives a single entry per CDR3 protein. The table has 400,000 to 500,000 distinct CDR3 sequences, around 20% seen once. The sequenced sample was peripheral blood mononuclear cells (PBMCs), obtained when the disease was refractory, from a patient treated with antithyroid drugs. The receptors originated from a female donor with Graves disease.

Concerning this clonotype itself: One end of the junction fails to match germline, which may point to a read error. This sequence joins TRBV7-9 and TRBJ1-1; D is undetermined. Germline assignment: CDR1 SEHNR and CDR2 FQNEAQ (reference sequence). The CDR3 consists of 12 residues. The CDR3 is CAGSLYGAEAFF. The CDR3 region has the DNA TGTGCCGGCAGCTTATACGGGGCTGAAGCTTTCTTT. The entire variable domain, with the rest obtained from reference TRBV7-9 and TRBJ1-1, is as follows: DTGVSQNPRHKITKRGQNVTFRCDPISEHNRLYWYRQTLGQGPEFLTYFQNEAQLEKSRLLSDRFSAERPKGSFSTLEIQRTEQGDSAMYLCAGSLYGAEAFFGQGTRLTVV.

Only a few counts were recorded for this clonotype. The CDR3 loop reads CATSSTTSGSHQETQYF. The CDR3 DNA reads TGTGCCACCAGCAGCACGACTAGCGGGAGTCACCAAGAGACCCAGTACTTC. The rearrangement links TRBV15 to TRBJ2-5; 12 nucleotides match TRBD2. The V gene end was trimmed by 3 bases and the J gene end by 0 bases; junction bases not matched to a gene: 5. The germline CDR1 and CDR2 sequences are LNHNV and YYDKDF (reference sequence). This CDR3 has 17 amino acids.

As for this clonotype: This clone may be a read error of a much larger clone one base away. The chain combines TRBV5-1 with TRBJ1-2; no reliable D call. This CDR3 is 14 amino acids long. V dropped 0 bases and J dropped 3 bases, with 9 bases sitting between them. The germline V gene has CDR1 SGHRS and CDR2 YFSETQ. The CDR3 here is CASSLEGIDYGYTF. The CDR3 DNA sequence: TGCGCCAGCAGCTTGGAAGGGATCGACTATGGCTACACCTTC. Drawing the rest from reference TRBV5-1 and TRBJ1-2, the complete variable domain is KAGVTQTPRYLIKTRGQQVTLSCSPISGHRSVSWYQQTPGQGLQFLFEYFSETQRNKGNFPGRFSGRQFSNSRSEMNVSTLELGDSALYLCASSLEGIDYGYTFGSGTRLTVV.

This clonotype showed up many times. The J gene is TRBJ1-6, the V gene TRBV6-1, with no clear D. Germline CDR1 and CDR2: MNHNS and SASEGT. The CDR3 loop spans 18 amino acids. V was cut by 0 bases and J by 6 bases, with 18 bases left in between. The CDR3 region has the DNA TGTGCCAGCAGTGAAGCGAGGAGGCGGAGTTACTTTAATTCACCCCTCCACTTT. Translation: CASSEARRRSYFNSPLHF.

V usage is TRBV7-2 and J usage is TRBJ2-1; D gene uncertain. V lost 2 bases to trimming and J lost 8 bases, with 7 bases between them. Germline V gives CDR1 SGHTA, CDR2 FQGNSA. CDR3 length: 12 amino acids. CDR3 loop: CASSLNGDEQFF. The CDR3 nucleotides read TGTGCCAGCAGCTTAAATGGAGATGAGCAGTTCTTC.

This clonotype has at least ten counts. This chain joins TRBV7-2 and TRBJ2-5; 10 bases line up with TRBD1. Germline V gives CDR1 SGHTA, CDR2 FQGNSA. J gave up 5 bases and V 5 bases, and 8 bases lay outside the gene matches. The CDR3 is made up of 15 amino acids. In DNA form, the CDR3 reads TGTGCCAGCAGCCTGACAGGGGGCGCGATGGAGACCCAGTACTTC. Residues: CASSLTGGAMETQYF.

Turning to this clonotype: One base away lies a much larger clone, so this may be a sequencing read error. The conserved phenylalanine or tryptophan is not found at the CDR3 terminus, so this likely reflects a read error. The gene calls are TRBV13 and TRBJ2-7, with D maybe TRBD1 (6 bases). Trimming pared 1 base from V and 9 bases from J, leaving 13 bases between. Germline V gene lookup returns CDR1 PRHDT and CDR2 FYEKMQ (reference sequence). The CDR3 consists of 13 residues. The CDR3, as DNA: TGTGCCAGCAGCTTAGATCAGGGGTTCGGGCAGTACTCC. Translation: CASSLDQGFGQYS.

The chain employs TRBV5-1 and TRBJ2-2; unclear D gene. The V end was cut by 0 bases, the J end by 4 bases, with 10 bases between. This CDR3 comprises 15 residues. Germline assignment: CDR1 SGHRS and CDR2 YFSETQ. The CDR3 is CASSLALWGTGELFF. Written as DNA, the CDR3 is TGCGCCAGCAGCTTGGCGTTGTGGGGCACCGGGGAGCTGTTTTTT.

This clonotype has ten or more counts. This chain's CDR3 is CATSTERVGIYEQYF. The CDR3 DNA is TGTGCCACCAGCACCGAGAGGGTCGGGATCTACGAGCAGTACTTC. V usage is TRBV15 and J usage is TRBJ2-7; D might be TRBD2 (5 bases). Trimming removed 4 bases at V and 3 bases at J, with 16 bases between. CDR3 length: 15 amino acids. Germline CDR1 and CDR2: LNHNV and YYDKDF (reference sequence). Together with reference TRBV15 and TRBJ2-7, the CDR3 gives the full variable domain: DAMVIQNPRYQVTQFGKPVTLSCSQTLNHNVMYWYQQKSSQAPKLLFHYYDKDFNNEADTPDNFQSRRPNTSFCFLDIRSPGLGDTAMYLCATSTERVGIYEQYFGPGTRLTVT.

Of note for this clonotype: A much more abundant neighbour one base away suggests this may be a read error. The CDR3 end shows no conserved phenylalanine or tryptophan, and so a read error is likely. The chain combines TRBV24-1 with TRBJ2-5; D gene unclear. V was shortened by 3 bases and J by 2 bases, with 15 bases between the two germline ends. The CDR3 loop spans 16 amino acids. Germline V gives CDR1 KGHDR, CDR2 SFDVKD. The CDR3 DNA reads as TGTGCCACCAGTGATGGTGGGCTACCTTCACAAGAGACCCAGTACCTC. It translates to CATSDGGLPSQETQYL.

This clonotype was seen many times. The chain joins TRBV28 to TRBJ1-5, with D perhaps TRBD1 (6 bases). Trimming took off 3 bases at V and 7 bases at J, with 13 bases between the two ends. The CDR3 extends over 14 amino acids. Germline V gives CDR1 MDHEN, CDR2 SYDVKM. CDR3 sequence reads: CASSLGHIKQPQHF. The DNA of the CDR3 is TGTGCCAGCAGTTTGGGACACATCAAGCAGCCCCAGCATTTT.

In its sample, this clonotype was seen a few times. The genes are TRBV30 and TRBJ1-2; the D is unclear. V was cut by 7 bases and J by 6 bases, with 15 bases left in between. The CDR3 loop spans 12 amino acids. Germline-derived CDR1 and CDR2 are GTSNPN and SVGIG (reference sequence). The CDR3 here is CAYTSSGHGYTF. Written as DNA, the CDR3 is TGTGCCTACACCTCCTCGGGTCATGGCTACACCTTC.

This clonotype was seen at least ten times. V gene TRBV30 combines with J gene TRBJ2-7; a weak D match, TRBD1 (6 bases). The CDR3 is 14 amino acids. Germline V lookup: CDR1 GTSNPN, CDR2 SVGIG (reference sequence). The V end was cut by 0 bases, the J end by 5 bases, with 14 bases between. CDR3 bases: TGTGCCTGGAGTGTAAGGGGGATGCTTGACGAGCAGTACTTC. Protein: CAWSVRGMLDEQYF.

This clonotype was seen a handful of times. The chain links TRBV19 to TRBJ1-1; 7 bases match TRBD1. Germline V gene sequence: CDR1 LNHDA, CDR2 SQIVND (reference sequence). The length of the CDR3 is 13 residues. The J segment lost 4 bases and the V segment lost 4 bases, leaving 3 bases of the junction unmatched. CDR3 DNA: TGTGCCAGTAGTAACAGGGGCGGCACTGAAGCTTTCTTT. This encodes CASSNRGGTEAFF.

Many counts were recorded for this clonotype. The chain is built from TRBV11-1 and TRBJ1-1; D not certain. The CDR3 is 12 residues long. Germline lookup yields CDR1 SGHAT and CDR2 FQDESV (reference sequence). Trimming left V 5 bases short and J 1 base short, with 5 bases between. The CDR3 nucleotides read TGTGCCAGCAGCGGCCAGAACACTGAAGCTTTCTTT. Translated: CASSGQNTEAFF.

This clonotype was seen repeatedly, ten times or more. The V call is TRBV29-1, the J call TRBJ1-4; 8 nucleotides agree with TRBD1. From germline, CDR1 is SQVTM and CDR2 ANQGSEA. After removal of 5 bases from V and 8 bases from J, the junction contained 13 bases not matched to a gene. CDR3 length equals 15 residues. The CDR3: CSVSRGGQGGEKLFF. CDR3 DNA sequence: TGCAGCGTTTCTCGGGGCGGACAGGGCGGGGAAAAACTGTTTTTT. Using reference TRBV29-1 and TRBJ1-4 for the parts outside the CDR3, the full variable domain is SAVISQKPSRDICQRGTSLTIQCQVDSQVTMMFWYRQQPGQSLTLIATANQGSEATYESGFVIDKFPISRPNLTFSTLTVSNMSPEDSSIYLCSVSRGGQGGEKLFFGSGTQLSVL.

The chain links TRBV24-1 to TRBJ2-1, with a weak D call TRBD2 (5 bases). This CDR3 contains 16 residues. Germline CDR1 KGHDR, CDR2 SFDVKD. Trimming took off 2 bases at V and 3 bases at J, with 13 bases between the two ends. CDR3 coding DNA: TGTGCCACCAGTGATTACTCGGGCGGGTACTACAATGAGCAGTTCTTC. Protein sequence: CATSDYSGGYYNEQFF.

In its sample, this clonotype was seen a few times. The genes are TRBV5-1 and TRBJ1-4, with TRBD1 matching 7 bases. The germline V gene encodes CDR1 SGHRS and CDR2 YFSETQ. Germline trimming cut 3 bases from V and 8 bases from J; bases unmatched to any gene: 7. This CDR3 has 14 residues. For the CDR3, the DNA is TGCGCCAGCAGCTACCACCGGGACAGAGAAAAACTGTTTTTT. Protein: CASSYHRDREKLFF. Supplemented by reference TRBV5-1 and TRBJ1-4, the full variable domain reads KAGVTQTPRYLIKTRGQQVTLSCSPISGHRSVSWYQQTPGQGLQFLFEYFSETQRNKGNFPGRFSGRQFSNSRSEMNVSTLELGDSALYLCASSYHRDREKLFFGSGTQLSVL.

This clonotype was counted at least ten times. CDR3 residues: CASSLSTGGLYEQYF. For the CDR3, the DNA is TGTGCCAGCAGTTTATCAACGGGAGGTCTCTACGAGCAGTACTTC. The chain links TRBV27 to TRBJ2-7, with 7 bases fitting TRBD2. The CDR3 is 15 amino acids. Unmatched junction bases numbered 5, after V lost 0 bases and J lost 3 bases. Germline CDR1 is MNHEY and CDR2 is SMNVEV (reference sequence).

Notes on this clonotype: A far larger clone is off by one base, so a read error is likely. The CDR3: CASSFGKRTSGVVETQYF. The CDR3 DNA reads as TGTGCCAGCAGCTTCGGGAAACGGACTAGCGGGGTGGTCGAGACCCAGTACTTC. The rearrangement joins TRBV7-2 to TRBJ2-5; the match to TRBD2 covers 12 bases. V trimming: 3 bases; J trimming: 5 bases; junction bases outside the gene matches: 13. There are 18 residues in the CDR3. From germline, CDR1 is SGHTA and CDR2 FQGNSA.

In its sample, this clonotype was seen many times. This chain links TRBV6-1 with TRBJ1-1; no reliable D call. Looked up from germline, CDR1 is MNHNS and CDR2 is SASEGT. V lost 7 bases to trimming and J lost 3 bases, with 12 bases between them. This CDR3 is 13 amino acids long. CDR3 sequence: CASTRTGYTEAFF. As DNA, the CDR3 is TGTGCCAGCACCAGGACGGGTTACACTGAAGCTTTCTTT.

This clonotype was seen many times. The chain is built from TRBV2 and TRBJ2-5; 9 bases are shared with TRBD1. Germline lookup yields CDR1 SNHLY and CDR2 FYNNEI. The CDR3 extends over 15 amino acids. Trimming took 5 bases from V and 5 from J; bases not matched to a gene: 9. As DNA, the CDR3 is TGTGCCAGCAGTCCCGGGACAGGGTACGGGGAGACCCAGTACTTC. Translated, it gives CASSPGTGYGETQYF.

This clonotype was recorded many times. V and J are TRBV28 and TRBJ1-1, with 7 bases aligning to TRBD1. There are 14 residues in the CDR3. Germline trimming cut 3 bases from V and 5 bases from J; bases unmatched to any gene: 6. Looked up from germline, CDR1 is MDHEN and CDR2 is SYDVKM. This chain's CDR3 is CASSFSSGGTEAFF. The CDR3 nucleotides are TGTGCCAGCAGTTTCTCTTCAGGGGGAACTGAAGCTTTCTTT.

This clonotype was recorded at least ten times. The V call is TRBV13, the J call TRBJ2-5, with TRBD1 matching over 10 bases. J was trimmed by 5 bases and V by 6 bases; bases with no gene match: 6. The length of the CDR3 is 14 residues. Germline lookup yields CDR1 PRHDT and CDR2 FYEKMQ (reference sequence). This CDR3 is CASRTGGVGETQYF. CDR3 in DNA: TGTGCCAGCAGGACAGGGGGCGTCGGGGAGACCCAGTACTTC.